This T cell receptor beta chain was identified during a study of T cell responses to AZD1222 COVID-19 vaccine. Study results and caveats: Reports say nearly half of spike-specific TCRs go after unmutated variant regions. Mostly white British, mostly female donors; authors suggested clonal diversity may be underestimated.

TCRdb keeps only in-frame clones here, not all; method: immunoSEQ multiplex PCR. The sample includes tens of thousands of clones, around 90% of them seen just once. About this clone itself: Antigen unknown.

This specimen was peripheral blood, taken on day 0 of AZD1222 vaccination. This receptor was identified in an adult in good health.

This CDR3 is CATSRDKTGDYEKLFF. Here the CDR3 DNA reads TGTGCCACCAGCAGAGATAAGACCGGGGATTATGAAAAACTGTTTTTT. V and J are TRBV15 and TRBJ1-4, with unresolved D. V was pared by 0 bases and J by 6 bases, with 14 bases between. The CDR3 length is 16 residues. In germline, CDR1 is LNHNV, CDR2 YYDKDF (reference sequence).